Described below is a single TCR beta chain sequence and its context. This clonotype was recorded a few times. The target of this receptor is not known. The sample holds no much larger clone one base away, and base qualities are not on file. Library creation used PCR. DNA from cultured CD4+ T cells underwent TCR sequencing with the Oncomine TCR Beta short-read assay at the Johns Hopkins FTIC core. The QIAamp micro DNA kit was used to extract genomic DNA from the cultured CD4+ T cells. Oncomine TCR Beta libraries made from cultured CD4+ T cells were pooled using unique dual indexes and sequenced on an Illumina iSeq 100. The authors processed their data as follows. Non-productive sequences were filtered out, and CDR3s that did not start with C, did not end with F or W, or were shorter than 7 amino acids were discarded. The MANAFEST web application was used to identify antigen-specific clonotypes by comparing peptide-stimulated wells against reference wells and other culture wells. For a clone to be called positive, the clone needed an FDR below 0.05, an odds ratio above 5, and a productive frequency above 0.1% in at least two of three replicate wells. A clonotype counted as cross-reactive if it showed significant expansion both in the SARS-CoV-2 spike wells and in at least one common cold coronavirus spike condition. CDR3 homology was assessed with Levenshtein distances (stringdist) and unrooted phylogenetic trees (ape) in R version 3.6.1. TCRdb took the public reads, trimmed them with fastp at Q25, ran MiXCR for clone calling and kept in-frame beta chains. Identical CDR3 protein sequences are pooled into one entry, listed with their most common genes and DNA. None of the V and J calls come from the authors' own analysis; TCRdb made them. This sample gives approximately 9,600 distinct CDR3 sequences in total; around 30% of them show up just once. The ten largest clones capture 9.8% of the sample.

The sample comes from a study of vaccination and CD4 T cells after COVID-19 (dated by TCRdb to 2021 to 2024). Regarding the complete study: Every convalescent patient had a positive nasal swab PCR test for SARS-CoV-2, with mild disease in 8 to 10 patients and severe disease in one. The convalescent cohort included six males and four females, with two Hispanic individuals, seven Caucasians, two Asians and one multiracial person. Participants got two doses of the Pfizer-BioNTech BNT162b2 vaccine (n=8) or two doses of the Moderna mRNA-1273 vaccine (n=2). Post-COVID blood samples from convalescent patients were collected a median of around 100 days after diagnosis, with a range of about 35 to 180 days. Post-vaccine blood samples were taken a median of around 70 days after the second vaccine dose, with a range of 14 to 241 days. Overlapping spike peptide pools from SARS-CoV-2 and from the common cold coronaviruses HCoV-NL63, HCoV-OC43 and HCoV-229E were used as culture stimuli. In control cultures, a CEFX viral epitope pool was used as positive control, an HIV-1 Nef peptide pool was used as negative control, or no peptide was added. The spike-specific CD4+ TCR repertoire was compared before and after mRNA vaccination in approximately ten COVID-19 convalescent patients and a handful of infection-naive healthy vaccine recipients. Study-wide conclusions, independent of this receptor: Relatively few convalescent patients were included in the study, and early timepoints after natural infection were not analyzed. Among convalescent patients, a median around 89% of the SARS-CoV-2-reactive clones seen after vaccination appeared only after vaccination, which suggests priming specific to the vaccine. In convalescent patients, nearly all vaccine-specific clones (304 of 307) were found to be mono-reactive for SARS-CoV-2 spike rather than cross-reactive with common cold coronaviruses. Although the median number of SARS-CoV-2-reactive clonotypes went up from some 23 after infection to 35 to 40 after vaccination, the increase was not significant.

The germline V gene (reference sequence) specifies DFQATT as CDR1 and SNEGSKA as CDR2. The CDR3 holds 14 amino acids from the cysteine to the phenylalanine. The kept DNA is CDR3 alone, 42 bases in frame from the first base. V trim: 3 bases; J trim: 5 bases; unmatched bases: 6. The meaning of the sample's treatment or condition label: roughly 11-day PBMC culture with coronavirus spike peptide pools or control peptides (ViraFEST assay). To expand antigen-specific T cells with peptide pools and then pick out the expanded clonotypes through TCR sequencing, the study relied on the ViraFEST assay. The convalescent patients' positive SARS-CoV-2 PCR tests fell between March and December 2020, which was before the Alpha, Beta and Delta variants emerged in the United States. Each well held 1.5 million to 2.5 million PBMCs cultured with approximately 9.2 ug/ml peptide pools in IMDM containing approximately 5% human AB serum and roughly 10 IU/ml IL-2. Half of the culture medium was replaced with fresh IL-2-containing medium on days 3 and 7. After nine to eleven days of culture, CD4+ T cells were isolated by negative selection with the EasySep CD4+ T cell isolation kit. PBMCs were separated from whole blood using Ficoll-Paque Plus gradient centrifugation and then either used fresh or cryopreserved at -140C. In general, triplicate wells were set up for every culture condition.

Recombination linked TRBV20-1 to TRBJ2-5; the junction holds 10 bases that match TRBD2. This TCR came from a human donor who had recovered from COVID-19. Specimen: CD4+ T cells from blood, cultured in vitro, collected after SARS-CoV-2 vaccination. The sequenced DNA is TGCAGTGCTAGTCTAGCGGGAGTCTCGGAGACCCAGTACTTC. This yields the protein CSASLAGVSETQYF.